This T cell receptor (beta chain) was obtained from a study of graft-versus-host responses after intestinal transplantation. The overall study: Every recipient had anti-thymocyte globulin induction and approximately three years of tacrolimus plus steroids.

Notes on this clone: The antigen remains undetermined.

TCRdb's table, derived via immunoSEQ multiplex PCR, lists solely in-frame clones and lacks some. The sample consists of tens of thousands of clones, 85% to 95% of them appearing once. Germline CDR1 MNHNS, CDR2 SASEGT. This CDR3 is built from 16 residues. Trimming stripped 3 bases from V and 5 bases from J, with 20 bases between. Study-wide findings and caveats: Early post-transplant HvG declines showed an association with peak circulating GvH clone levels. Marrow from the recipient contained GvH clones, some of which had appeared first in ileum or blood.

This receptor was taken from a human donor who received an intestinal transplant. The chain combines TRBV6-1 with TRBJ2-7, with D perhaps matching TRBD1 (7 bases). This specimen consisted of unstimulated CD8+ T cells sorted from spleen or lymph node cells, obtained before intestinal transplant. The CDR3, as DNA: TGTGCCAGCAGTGAGGGTCCTCCAGGGGGGTTCCACGAGCAGTACTTC. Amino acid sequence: CASSEGPPGGFHEQYF.